This T cell receptor beta chain came from a study of graft-versus-host responses after intestinal transplantation (dated by TCRdb to about 2021). For context, the study as a whole: The transplants that recipients got were multivisceral, liver-intestinal, or isolated intestinal. Instead of going to the commercial service, samples from three later patients were sequenced in-house on an Illumina MiSeq and processed with MiXCR. Of the 20 to 25 intestinal transplant recipients enrolled in the cohort, one of whom was a retransplant, 3 patients without pretransplant specimens were excluded. Anti-thymocyte globulin induction was given to all recipients, followed by maintenance tacrolimus and steroids for two to four years. After intestinal transplantation, graft-versus-host and host-versus-graft alloreactive T cell clones were followed in the graft, circulation and bone marrow using bulk TCR-beta CDR3 sequencing. Alloreactive clones were identified by sequencing pre-transplant mixed lymphocyte reaction products and comparing them with unstimulated pre-transplant donor and recipient T cells. Donor T cell macrochimerism was defined as a peak of at least 4% donor T cells among recipient peripheral blood mononuclear cells. What the study reported, not specific to this receptor: High GvH to HvG T cell clonal ratios were observed in the allografts of patients with donor T cell macrochimerism. GvH clones were detected in recipient bone marrow, and some appeared earlier in ileal mucosa or blood, consistent with an intestinal mucosal origin. Early after transplant, peak levels of circulating GvH clones were associated with declines in HvG clones. The conclusions were limited by the relatively low number and heterogeneity of the intestinal transplant patients.

Details on this clone: The specificity of this receptor is unknown. No much larger clonotype is one base removed from it; base qualities were not supplied.

Library construction relied on the immunoSEQ multiplex PCR assay. For most patients, high-throughput TCR-beta CDR3 sequencing of genomic DNA was performed by Adaptive Biotechnologies. The authors processed their data as follows. Adaptive's ImmunoSEQ software supplied the TCR sequencing data for under 20 patients, while MiXCR and VDJtools were used to process a few other patients. CDR3 nucleotide sequences shared by donor and recipient were removed because the origin of these sequences could not be assigned. At least 2-fold expansion over unstimulated cells and a minimum CFSE-low frequency of 0.002% (template counts) or 0.001% (read counts) were required for clones to be classified as alloreactive. Clones detected in sequenced pre-transplant spleen, lymph node, or MLR CFSE-low populations of the donor or recipient were defined as mappable. The cumulative frequency of alloreactive clones was calculated as a percentage of all sequences, weighted by copy number. In its TCRdb copy, this immuneACCESS table keeps in-frame sequences only and misses some clones. Where compared with another copy, unresolved V genes explain less than half of these, and the others have no known cause. For V, J and clone size, that table is used; D and trimming come from the DNA. This sample is represented by about 18,000 clones; 80% to 95% of them were singletons. Together, the top ten hold 1.5% to 2.5% of the sample.

Blood samples were collected up to 4 times in the first month after transplant and then at least monthly when available. V and J are truncated by 3 bases and 2 bases respectively, leaving an intervening sequence of 11 bases. Including cysteine and phenylalanine, the CDR3 has 14 amino acids. Only the CDR3 part of the read is kept: 42 bases, read in frame from the first base. The germline V gene sets CDR1 to SGHRS and CDR2 to YFSETQ. The sequence was obtained from a human patient who received an intestinal transplant, so some T cells may come from the graft donor. The V and J segments used are TRBV5-1 and TRBJ2-5; the D gene identity is not certain. The specimen was PBMCs, collected less than 400 days after transplant. The bases read TGCGCCAGCAGCTCCTGGGGATATCAAGAGACCCAGTACTTC. It is translated as CASSSWGYQETQYF.